This entry concerns a single T cell receptor beta chain. In the original processing: The authors estimated nucleated cell counts from reference gene primer amplification. The table came from immunoSEQ multiplex PCR; TCRdb's copy has only in-frame clones and leaves some out. The D gene and trimming were derived from the DNA, and the V and J assignments and clone size from that table. The sample holds 200,000 to 250,000 clones, around 83% seen once. CDR1 and CDR2 (germline): MGHDK, SYGVNS. Losses at the gene ends were 5 bases for V and 9 bases for J; bases not matched to a gene: 1. The CDR3 is made up of 13 amino acids. The sample is drawn from a study of blood T cell repertoires in COVID-19.

The sequencing input was peripheral blood. The chain recombines TRBV25-1 with TRBJ1-6; 10 bases agree with TRBD1. This clonotype was sampled from a young man who had recovered from COVID-19. Written as DNA, the CDR3 is TGTGCCAGCAGTCGGGACAGGGGTTCACCCCTCCACTTT. Protein sequence: CASSRDRGSPLHF.